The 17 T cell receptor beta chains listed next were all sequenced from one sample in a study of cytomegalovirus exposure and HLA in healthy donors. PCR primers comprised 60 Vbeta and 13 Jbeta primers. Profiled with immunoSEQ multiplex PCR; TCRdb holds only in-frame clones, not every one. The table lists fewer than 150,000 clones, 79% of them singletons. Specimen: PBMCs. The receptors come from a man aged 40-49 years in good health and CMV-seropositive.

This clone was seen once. The CDR3 coding sequence is TGTGCCAGCAGCGTAGTACTACAGGGGAATGGCTACACCTTC. It is translated as CASSVVLQGNGYTF. This chain links TRBV9 with TRBJ1-2; TRBD1 matches at 7 bases. The V segment lost 0 bases and the J segment 6 bases; nucleotides outside the gene matches: 5. This CDR3 is built from 14 residues. Germline V CDR1 and CDR2: SGDLS, YYNGEE.

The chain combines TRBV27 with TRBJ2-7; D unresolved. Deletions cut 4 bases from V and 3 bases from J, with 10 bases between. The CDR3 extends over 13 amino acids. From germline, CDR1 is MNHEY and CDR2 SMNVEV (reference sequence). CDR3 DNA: TGTGCCAGCAGTTCAGGCAGCAACTACGAGCAGTACTTC. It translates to CASSSGSNYEQYF.

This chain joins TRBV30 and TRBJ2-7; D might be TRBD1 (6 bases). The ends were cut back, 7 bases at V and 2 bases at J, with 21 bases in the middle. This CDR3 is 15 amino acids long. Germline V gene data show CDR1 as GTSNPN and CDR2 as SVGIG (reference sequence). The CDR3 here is CASLLSGTSPYEQYF. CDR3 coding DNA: TGTGCCTCGCTATTATCCGGGACAAGTCCCTACGAGCAGTACTTC. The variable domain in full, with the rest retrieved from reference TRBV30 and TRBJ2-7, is SQTIHQWPATLVQPVGSPLSLECTVEGTSNPNLYWYRQAAGRGLQLLFYSVGIGQISSEVPQNLSASRPQDRQFILSSKKLLLSDSGFYLCASLLSGTSPYEQYFGPGTRLTVT.

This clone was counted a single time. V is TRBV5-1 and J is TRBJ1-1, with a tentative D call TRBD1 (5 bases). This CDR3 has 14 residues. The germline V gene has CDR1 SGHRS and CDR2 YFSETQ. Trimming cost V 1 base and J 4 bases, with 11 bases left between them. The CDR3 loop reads CASSLTGGGTEAFF. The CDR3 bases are TGCGCCAGCAGCTTGACAGGCGGGGGCACTGAAGCTTTCTTT.

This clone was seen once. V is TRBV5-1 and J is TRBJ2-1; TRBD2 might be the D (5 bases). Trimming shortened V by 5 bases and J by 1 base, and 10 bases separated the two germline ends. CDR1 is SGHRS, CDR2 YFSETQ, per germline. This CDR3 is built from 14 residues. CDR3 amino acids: CASSTRISYNEQFF. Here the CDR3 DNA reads TGCGCCAGCAGTACTAGAATTTCCTACAATGAGCAGTTCTTC.

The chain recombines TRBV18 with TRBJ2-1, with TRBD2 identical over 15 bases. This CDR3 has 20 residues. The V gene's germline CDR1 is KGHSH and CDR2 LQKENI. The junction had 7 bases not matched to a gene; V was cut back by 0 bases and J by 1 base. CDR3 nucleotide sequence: TGTGCCAGCTCACCACCGGGACTAGCGGGAGGACTCTCTTCCTACAATGAGCAGTTCTTC. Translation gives CASSPPGLAGGLSSYNEQFF. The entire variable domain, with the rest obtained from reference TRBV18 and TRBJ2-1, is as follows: NAGVMQNPRHLVRRRGQEARLRCSPMKGHSHVYWYRQLPEEGLKFMVYLQKENIIDESGMPKERFSAEFPKEGPSILRIQQVVRGDSAAYFCASSPPGLAGGLSSYNEQFFGPGTRLTVL.

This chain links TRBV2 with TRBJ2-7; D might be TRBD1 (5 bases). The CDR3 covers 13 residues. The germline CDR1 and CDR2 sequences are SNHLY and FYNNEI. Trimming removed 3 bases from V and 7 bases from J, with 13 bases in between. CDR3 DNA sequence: TGTGCCAGCAGTGAGATGACAGTCGGTGAGCAGTACTTC. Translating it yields CASSEMTVGEQYF.

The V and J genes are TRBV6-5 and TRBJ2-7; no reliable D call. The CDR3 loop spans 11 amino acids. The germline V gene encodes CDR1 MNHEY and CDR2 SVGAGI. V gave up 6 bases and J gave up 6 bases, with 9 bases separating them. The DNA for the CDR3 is TGTGCCAGCAGCCGTTACGGCGAGCAGTACTTC. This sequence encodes CASSRYGEQYF.

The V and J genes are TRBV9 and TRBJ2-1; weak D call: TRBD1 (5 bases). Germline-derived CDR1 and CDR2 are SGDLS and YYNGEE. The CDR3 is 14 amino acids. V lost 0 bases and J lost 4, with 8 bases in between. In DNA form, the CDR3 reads TGTGCCAGCAGCGTAGTGACAGCTTACAATGAGCAGTTCTTC. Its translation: CASSVVTAYNEQFF.

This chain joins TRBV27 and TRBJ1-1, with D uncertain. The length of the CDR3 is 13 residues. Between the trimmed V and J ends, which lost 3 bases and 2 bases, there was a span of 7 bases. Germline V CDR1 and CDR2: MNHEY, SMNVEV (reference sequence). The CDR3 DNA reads TGTGCCAGCAGTTTGGTACAAAACACTGAAGCTTTCTTT. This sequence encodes CASSLVQNTEAFF.

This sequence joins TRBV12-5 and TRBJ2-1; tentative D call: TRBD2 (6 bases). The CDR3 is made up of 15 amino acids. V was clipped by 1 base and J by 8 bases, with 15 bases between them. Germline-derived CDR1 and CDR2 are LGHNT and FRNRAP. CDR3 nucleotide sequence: TGTGCTAGTGGTTTGGCCTCTAGCGTTGTACATGAGCAGTTCTTC. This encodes CASGLASSVVHEQFF.

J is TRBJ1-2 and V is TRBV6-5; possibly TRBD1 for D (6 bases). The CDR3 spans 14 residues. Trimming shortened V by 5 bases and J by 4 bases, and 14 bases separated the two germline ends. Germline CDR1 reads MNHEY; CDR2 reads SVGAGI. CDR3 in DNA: TGTGCCAGCAGTCCAAACAGGGTTGGCTATGGCTACACCTTC. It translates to CASSPNRVGYGYTF.

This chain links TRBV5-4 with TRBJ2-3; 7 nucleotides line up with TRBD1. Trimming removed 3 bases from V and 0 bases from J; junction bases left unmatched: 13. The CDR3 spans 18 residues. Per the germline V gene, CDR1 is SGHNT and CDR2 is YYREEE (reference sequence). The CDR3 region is CASSSGLQGLYSTDTQYF. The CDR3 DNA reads TGTGCCAGCAGCTCAGGCCTACAGGGGTTATACAGCACAGATACGCAGTATTTT.

In nucleotides, the CDR3 is TGTGCCAGCAGACCGGGACAGGGGTTGGAAAAACTGTTTTTT. Protein product: CASRPGQGLEKLFF. This chain joins TRBV7-9 and TRBJ1-4; 10 bases align to TRBD1. From germline, CDR1 is SEHNR and CDR2 FQNEAQ (reference sequence). The CDR3 is 14 amino acids. Trimming took 6 bases from V and 8 from J; bases not matched to a gene: 6.

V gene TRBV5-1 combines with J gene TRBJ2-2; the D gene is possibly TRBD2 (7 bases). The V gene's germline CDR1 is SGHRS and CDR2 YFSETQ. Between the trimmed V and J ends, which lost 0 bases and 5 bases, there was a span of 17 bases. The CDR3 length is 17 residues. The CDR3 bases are TGCGCCAGCAGCTTGGAGGCCTCGGGGGGCGCGACCGGGGAGCTGTTTTTT. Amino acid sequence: CASSLEASGGATGELFF.

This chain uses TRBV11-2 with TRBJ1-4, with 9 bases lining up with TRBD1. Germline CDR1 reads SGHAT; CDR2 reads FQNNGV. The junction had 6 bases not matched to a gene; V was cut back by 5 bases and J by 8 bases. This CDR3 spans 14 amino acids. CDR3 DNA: TGTGCCAGCAGCCCGGACAGGGGAGGGGAAAAACTGTTTTTT. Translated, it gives CASSPDRGGEKLFF.

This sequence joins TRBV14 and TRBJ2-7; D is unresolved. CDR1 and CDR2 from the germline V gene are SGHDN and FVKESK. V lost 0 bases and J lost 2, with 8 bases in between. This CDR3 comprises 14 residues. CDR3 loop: CASSQDLGPYEQYF. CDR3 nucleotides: TGTGCCAGCAGCCAAGACTTGGGCCCCTACGAGCAGTACTTC. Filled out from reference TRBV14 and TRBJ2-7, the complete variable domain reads EAGVTQFPSHSVIEKGQTVTLRCDPISGHDNLYWYRRVMGKEIKFLLHFVKESKQDESGMPNNRFLAERTGGTYSTLKVQPAELEDSGVYFCASSQDLGPYEQYFGPGTRLTVT.